The 8 T cell receptor beta chains listed next were all sequenced from one sample in a study of response to subunit inactivated influenza vaccine. MiXCR was run by TCRdb on the RT-PCR reads, yielding one entry per CDR3 protein. The data hold approximately 490,000 distinct CDR3 sequences, with 6% to 9% observed a single time. The sample consisted of PBMCs from blood, taken around 2 years after vaccination. The receptors originated from a man aged 50-75 years who received an inactivated influenza vaccine.

This chain connects TRBV3-1 to TRBJ1-2; 9 bases match TRBD1. V was clipped by 11 bases and J by 0 bases; unmatched bases: 16. The CDR3 spans 17 residues. The germline gives CDR1 LGHDT, CDR2 YNNKEL (reference sequence). The CDR3 region is CALSQARTGDANYGYTF. CDR3 in DNA: TGTGCCCTCAGTCAAGCCCGGACAGGGGATGCTAACTATGGCTACACCTTC.

J is TRBJ2-7 and V is TRBV10-3, with 7 positions matching TRBD1. Trimming took 3 bases from V and 2 from J; bases not matched to a gene: 4. Germline values: CDR1 ENHRY, CDR2 SYGVKD. The CDR3 sequence is 14 residues long. This CDR3 is CAISDSDRTYEQYF. For the CDR3, the DNA is TGTGCCATCAGTGACTCGGACAGGACCTACGAGCAGTACTTC.

This chain joins TRBV15 and TRBJ1-2; maybe TRBD1 (5 bases). Germline assignment: CDR1 LNHNV and CDR2 YYDKDF (reference sequence). This CDR3 region has 15 residues. The V end was cut by 5 bases, the J end by 3 bases, with 16 bases between. The CDR3 bases are TGTGCCACCAGCGAGGAAGGGACGACGGACTATGGCTACACCTTC. Residues: CATSEEGTTDYGYTF.

This clonotype was seen many times. This sequence joins TRBV5-1 and TRBJ2-3; TRBD2 is a possible D gene (6 bases). V was cut by 4 bases and J by 5 bases, with 23 bases left in between. The CDR3 extends over 17 amino acids. In germline, CDR1 is SGHRS, CDR2 YFSETQ. The CDR3 DNA follows: TGCGCCAGCAGCCAAGCGCCACTAGCAGCAACACGAGATACGCAGTATTTT. This gives the protein CASSQAPLAATRDTQYF.

This clonotype has a count of ten or more. The rearrangement links TRBV10-3 to TRBJ1-5; possibly TRBD1 for D (6 bases). V lost 10 bases and J lost 5, with 18 bases in between. Germline lookup yields CDR1 ENHRY and CDR2 SYGVKD. The CDR3 totals 14 residues. CDR3 residues: CATSGAGDHQPQHF. CDR3 in DNA: TGTGCCACGTCGGGGGCAGGGGACCATCAGCCCCAGCATTTT.

The table lists this clonotype with many counts. The rearrangement uses TRBV5-1 and TRBJ1-1; the D is unclear. The ends were cut back, 3 bases at V and 0 bases at J, with 12 bases in the middle. Germline V gene data show CDR1 as SGHRS and CDR2 as YFSETQ. The CDR3 loop spans 15 amino acids. CDR3: CASSSTGGVNTEAFF. Written as DNA, the CDR3 is TGCGCCAGCAGCTCTACCGGTGGGGTGAACACTGAAGCTTTCTTT.

The chain links TRBV20-1 to TRBJ2-7, with 7 bases identical to TRBD1. The CDR3 extends over 13 amino acids. Trimming cost V 6 bases and J 3 bases; bases outside gene matches: 8. Germline V gives CDR1 DFQATT, CDR2 SNEGSKA (reference sequence). DNA of the CDR3: TGCAGTGCACGTGACAGGGTAATCTACGAGCAGTACTTC. Amino acids: CSARDRVIYEQYF.

The rearrangement links TRBV6-2 or TRBV6-3 to TRBJ2-7, with TRBD2 matching 7 bases. This CDR3 is 14 amino acids long. Germline V gene sequence: CDR1 MNHEY, CDR2 SVGEGT. V lost 3 bases to trimming and J lost 4 bases; unmatched junction nucleotides: 6. CDR3 protein: CASSYRGLTYEQYF. DNA of the CDR3: TGTGCCAGCAGTTATAGGGGACTAACTTACGAGCAGTACTTC.